These T cell receptor beta chains were read from a single sample in a study of CD8+ T cells in alopecia areata. Sequencing was performed with immunoSEQ multiplex PCR; in TCRdb, only in-frame clones are kept and a portion is missing. Counted here are 150,000 to 160,000 clones, around half occurring once; the ten biggest clones make up just under 20%. The sample consisted of CD8+ T cells sorted from blood, taken at week 0. Receptors were obtained from a human donor with alopecia areata. The conserved cysteine and the conserved F or W are not part of the CDR3 here.

>TRBJ1-2|TRBV23-1|10
ASSQSLRGYT
>TRBJ2-6|TRBV2|13
ASRAALGGANVLT
>TRBJ1-2|TRBV4-3|12
ASSQETGTYGYT
>TRBJ2-7|TRBV13|11
ASSSGGSYEQY
>TRBJ1-6|TRBV4-3|11
ASSQDRGSPLH
>TRBJ2-7|TRBV5-1|15
ASSPEGVRTGGGEQY
>TRBJ1-1|TRBV29-1|10
SGWGGNTEAF
>TRBJ2-1|TRBV25-1|13
ASSISGTNNNEQF
>TRBJ2-5|TRBV25-1|16
ASSHTRIAGSYQETQY
>TRBJ2-5|TRBV7-8|16
ASSSRLAGLENGETQY
>TRBJ1-1|TRBV7-2|11
ASSPIRNSEAF
>TRBJ2-1|TRBV5-1|13
ASSQDGSSYNEQF
>TRBJ2-7|TRBV2|10
ASSAGTSEQY
>TRBJ2-3|TRBV6-6|11
ASSYTAADTQY
>TRBJ2-3|TRBV30|11
AWTSGATDTQY
>TRBJ1-2|TRBV4-3|12
ASSQGMDNYGYT
>TRBJ2-2|TRBV5-5|11
ASITVDTGELF
>TRBJ2-7|TRBV30|11
AWIGPPLYEQY
>TRBJ1-2|TRBV27|10
ASSTQRWGYT
>TRBJ2-3|TRBV2|14
ASPGPGQGGADTQY
>TRBJ2-7|TRBV7-2|9
ASSPGYEQY
>TRBJ1-2|TRBV4-3|14
ASSQDRAGGASGYT
>TRBJ2-2|TRBV30|12
AWQRGLDTGELF
>TRBJ1-2|TRBV30|12
AWSVGTANYGYT
>TRBJ1-2|TRBV10-2|13
ASSGWEPGNYGYT
>TRBJ2-2|TRBV7-8|15
ASSWRTGTGVTGELF
>TRBJ2-7|TRBV7-2|10
ASSSAPHEQY
>TRBJ1-2|TRBV29-1|10
SVRQDNYGYT
>TRBJ1-2|TRBV29-1|11
SVDPLLGYGYT
>TRBJ2-1|TRBV6-7|10
ASSRPYNEQF
>TRBJ1-6|TRBV5-1|12
ASSPKPGGSPLH
>TRBJ2-1|TRBV29-1|11
SVRDRGLNEQF
>TRBJ1-2|TRBV6-6|10
ATWETNYGYT
>TRBJ2-1|TRBV4-2|13
ASSLQRLPSNEQF
>TRBJ1-2|TRBV19|13
ASSIIEGAHHGYT